This is a list of T cell receptor beta chains from one sample in a study of CD8 T cells in ankylosing spondylitis. TCRdb redid the calling of the 5' RACE reads with MiXCR, one entry per CDR3 protein. The repertoire includes 450,000 to 550,000 distinct CDR3 sequences, roughly 5.2% of them detected once, and under 4.5% sits in the top ten. Sequencing was done on a sample of blood, either unsorted or a sorted T cell fraction (not recorded which). The source is a male donor with ankylosing spondylitis. CDR3s include the opening cysteine and the closing phenylalanine or tryptophan. The D gene is left open where the match is weak. The size field is filled for only some rows; it gives once, few, many or a size class.

v_call	d_call	j_call	clone_size	cdr3_aa	cdr3_nt
TRBV12-3/TRBV12-4	-	TRBJ2-1	many	CASTGGGPYNEQFF	TGTGCCAGCACCGGAGGGGGGCCCTACAATGAGCAGTTCTTC
TRBV10-2	-	TRBJ1-5	many	CASQPGGVVNQPQHF	TGCGCCAGTCAGCCGGGGGGAGTGGTCAATCAGCCCCAGCATTTT
TRBV4-2	TRBD1	TRBJ1-5	many	CASSQEGQGADQPQHF	TGTGCCAGCAGCCAAGAAGGGCAGGGGGCCGATCAGCCCCAGCATTTT
TRBV10-3	-	TRBJ2-7	many	CATRNGWGSYEQYF	TGTGCCACCAGAAATGGGTGGGGATCCTACGAGCAGTACTTC
TRBV20-1	TRBD2	TRBJ2-7	many	CSARDGLAGGPREQYF	TGCAGTGCTAGAGATGGACTAGCGGGAGGGCCTCGCGAGCAGTACTTC
TRBV20-1	-	TRBJ2-3	few	CSARDWLVGDTQYF	TGCAGTGCTAGAGATTGGTTAGTTGGGGATACGCAGTATTTT
TRBV6-2/TRBV6-3	-	TRBJ2-1	few	CASRSIDFSSYNEQFF	TGTGCCAGCAGAAGTATAGATTTCAGCTCCTACAATGAGCAGTTCTTC
TRBV27	-	TRBJ1-1	many	CASSLPPSTGRNTEAFF	TGTGCCAGCAGTTTACCCCCCTCTACAGGACGGAACACTGAAGCTTTCTTT
TRBV20-1	TRBD1	TRBJ1-4	many	CSARVAGGDEKLFF	TGCAGTGCTAGAGTGGCAGGGGGAGATGAAAAACTGTTTTTT
TRBV7-3	-	TRBJ2-3	many	CASSSSTTQYF	TGTGCCAGCAGCTCCTCCACTACGCAGTATTTT
TRBV6-2/TRBV6-3	-	TRBJ1-5	many	CASSYRVQPQHF	TGTGCCAGCAGTTACCGAGTTCAGCCCCAGCATTTT
TRBV6-1	-	TRBJ2-1	many	CASSQPSFPGATYNEQFF	TGTGCCAGCAGTCAACCCTCTTTTCCAGGGGCTACCTACAATGAGCAGTTCTTC
TRBV7-2	-	TRBJ1-4	many	CASSWSGITNEKLFF	TGTGCCAGCAGCTGGTCAGGGATAACTAATGAAAAACTGTTTTTT
TRBV28	TRBD1	TRBJ2-5	-	CASSFGGGQGVDEPLETQYF	TGTGCCAGCAGTTTCGGGGGCGGACAGGGGGTCGACGAGCCTTTAGAGACCCAGTACTTC
TRBV27	-	TRBJ2-3	many	CASSLGDPVGTDTQYF	TGTGCCAGCAGTTTAGGGGATCCGGTAGGAACAGATACGCAGTATTTT
TRBV2	TRBD1	TRBJ1-4	many	CASSGQGLTNEKLFF	TGTGCCAGCAGTGGACAGGGACTTACAAATGAAAAACTGTTTTTT
TRBV10-2	-	TRBJ2-2	-	CASRGRWNTGELFF	TGCGCCAGCAGAGGCAGGTGGAACACCGGGGAGCTGTTTTTT
TRBV11-2	-	TRBJ1-2	many	CASTSFSGADYGYTF	TGTGCCAGCACCTCCTTTTCGGGGGCTGACTATGGCTACACCTTC
TRBV4-3	-	TRBJ2-1	many	CASSRATSRDEQFF	TGCGCCAGCAGCCGGGCGACTAGTCGCGATGAGCAGTTCTTC
TRBV5-6	-	TRBJ2-2	few	CASSFWGEKTGELFF	TGTGCCAGCAGCTTCTGGGGTGAGAAGACCGGGGAGCTGTTTTTT
TRBV29-1	-	TRBJ1-1	few	CSVGPLLNTEAFF	TGCAGCGTTGGTCCGTTATTGAACACTGAAGCTTTCTTT
TRBV5-1	TRBD1	TRBJ2-7	many	CASSYGQGEQYF	TGCGCCAGCAGCTATGGACAGGGGGAGCAGTACTTC
TRBV20-1	-	TRBJ2-7	many	CSAGGLSYEQYF	TGCAGTGCCGGAGGGCTTTCCTACGAGCAGTACTTC
TRBV20-1	-	TRBJ1-2	many	CSAAPLYGYTF	TGCAGTGCTGCCCCCCTCTATGGCTACACCTTC
TRBV28	-	TRBJ2-5	many	CASSLSMETQYF	TGTGCCAGCAGTTTATCTATGGAGACCCAGTACTTC
TRBV28	-	TRBJ2-7	many	CASRPSTYEQYF	TGTGCCAGCAGGCCCAGTACCTACGAGCAGTACTTC
TRBV5-1	-	TRBJ1-1	many	CASSLGTALNTEAFF	TGCGCCAGCAGCTTGGGGACAGCCCTGAACACTGAAGCTTTCTTT
TRBV11-1	TRBD1	TRBJ1-5	many	CAINGMSGQGLSNQPQHF	TGTGCCATCAACGGGATGTCGGGACAGGGGCTAAGCAATCAGCCCCAGCATTTT
TRBV6-4	-	TRBJ2-2	many	CASSDSFDRSNTGELFF	TGTGCCAGCAGTGACTCGTTTGACAGATCCAACACCGGGGAGCTGTTTTTT
TRBV29-1	TRBD2	TRBJ2-2	many	CSVGSSGGRTGELFF	TGCAGCGTTGGATCCAGCGGGGGTCGGACCGGGGAGCTGTTTTTT
TRBV29-1	-	TRBJ1-1	many	CSVQNSGARAFF	TGCAGCGTCCAAAATTCCGGGGCGAGAGCTTTCTTT
TRBV11-2	-	TRBJ2-2	few	CASSFREPAGELFF	TGTGCCAGCAGTTTCCGGGAGCCCGCCGGGGAGCTGTTTTTT
TRBV27	-	TRBJ1-6	many	CASSFTPYNSPLHF	TGTGCCAGCAGTTTTACTCCCTATAATTCACCCCTCCACTTT